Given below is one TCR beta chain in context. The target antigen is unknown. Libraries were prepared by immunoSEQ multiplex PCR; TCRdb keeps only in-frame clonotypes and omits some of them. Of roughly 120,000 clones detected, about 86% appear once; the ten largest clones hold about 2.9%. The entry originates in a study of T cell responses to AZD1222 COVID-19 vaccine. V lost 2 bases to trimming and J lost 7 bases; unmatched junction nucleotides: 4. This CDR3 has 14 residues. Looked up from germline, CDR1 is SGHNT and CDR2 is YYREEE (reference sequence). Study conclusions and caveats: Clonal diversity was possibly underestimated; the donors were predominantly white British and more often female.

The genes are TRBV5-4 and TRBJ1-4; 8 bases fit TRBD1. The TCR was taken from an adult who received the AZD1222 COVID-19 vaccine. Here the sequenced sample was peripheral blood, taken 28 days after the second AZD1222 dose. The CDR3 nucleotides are TGTGCCAGCAGCTTCGGACAGGGACCTGAAAAACTGTTTTTT. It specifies CASSFGQGPEKLFF.